Given below is one T cell receptor beta chain in context. No antigen is known for it. Assay: immunoSEQ multiplex PCR; the TCRdb copy retains only in-frame clones and omits some. The table shows roughly 110,000 clones, with around 88% occurring only once. This sample was included in a study of T cell responses to AZD1222 COVID-19 vaccine. Study-level points and caveats: Clonal diversity was possibly underestimated, and white British individuals and females predominated among donors.

The receptor was isolated from an adult who received the AZD1222 COVID-19 vaccine. Sequenced here: peripheral blood, sampled 28 days after the second AZD1222 dose.

CDR3 loop: CASSESTPANYGYTF. The DNA for the CDR3 is TGTGCCAGCAGTGAATCTACGCCTGCTAACTATGGCTACACCTTC. The rearrangement uses TRBV6-1 and TRBJ1-2, with D unresolved. This CDR3 has 15 residues. Germline CDR1 reads MNHNS; CDR2 reads SASEGT. V was shortened by 2 bases and J by 0 bases, with 10 bases between the two germline ends.